The source of this TCR beta chain is a study of human T cells and chemical hapten exposure. Described time point: patch test 3, about 24 weeks after DPC sensitization. Treatment: therapeutic diphenylcyclopropenone sensitization with weekly scalp DPC. The total RNA was obtained from whole blood that was not fractionated. Staff drew blood before applying each patch test. Germline lookup yields CDR1 SGHAT and CDR2 FQDESV (reference sequence). V dropped 4 bases and J dropped 6; count of bases not matched to a gene: 6. The CDR3 sequence is 14 residues long. TCRdb independently ran MiXCR on the RACE reads; one entry per CDR3 protein. The sample gives just under 40,000 distinct CDR3 sequences, about 13% of which show up once; over 2% is in the top ten.

The TCR originated in a woman between 40 and 50 years old with alopecia areata. Some clones in this sample may be carry-over from other donors' samples. The sequencing used whole blood, collected in connection with sensitization to the hapten diphenylcyclopropenone (DPC). The chain combines TRBV11-1 with TRBJ2-7, with TRBD1 matching over 10 bases. CDR3 DNA sequence: TGTGCCAGCAGCTCCCCCGGGACAGGGGCCGAGCAGTACTTC. Its translation is CASSSPGTGAEQYF. Complete variable domain (other parts from reference TRBV11-1 and TRBJ2-7): EAEVAQSPRYKITEKSQAVAFWCDPISGHATLYWYRQILGQGPELLVQFQDESVVDDSQLPKDRFSAERLKGVDSTLKIQPAELGDSAMYLCASSSPGTGAEQYFGPGTRLTVT.